This T cell receptor beta chain appears in the sequencing data of a study of post-analysis software for immune sequencing data. Study-wide background: Secondary progressive, relapsing-remitting and progressive-relapsing multiple sclerosis were among the included disease courses. General study points: Patients carried four or five TRBV segments more frequently than controls did, and TRBV5-6, TRBV5-1 and TRBV20-1 were among them.

Libraries were made from TCR beta cDNA, and they carried unique molecular identifiers. Each CDR3 protein gets one entry after TCRdb re-called the PCR reads with MiXCR. The sample consists of around 500,000 distinct CDR3 sequences, around a third of them appearing once. This clonotype is a singleton in its sample. Antigen unknown. The CDR3 runs to 14 residues. V was trimmed by 2 bases and J by 1 base, leaving 9 bases between them. Germline CDR1 SGHRS, CDR2 YFSETQ. The chain is built from TRBV5-1 and TRBJ1-1; D ambiguous. Sequencing was performed on blood. This sequence originates from a girl aged 2-17 years with multiple sclerosis. The CDR3: CASSLSMGNTEAFF. The CDR3 DNA follows: TGCGCCAGCAGCTTATCAATGGGGAACACTGAAGCTTTCTTT. The full variable domain, rest sourced from reference TRBV5-1 and TRBJ1-1, is KAGVTQTPRYLIKTRGQQVTLSCSPISGHRSVSWYQQTPGQGLQFLFEYFSETQRNKGNFPGRFSGRQFSNSRSEMNVSTLELGDSALYLCASSLSMGNTEAFFGQGTRLTVV.